This T cell receptor (beta chain) was retrieved from a study of response to subunit inactivated influenza vaccine. Overall study results and limits: Authors proposed each seasonal influenza vaccination draws in few new T cells.

TCRdb redid the calling of the RT-PCR reads with MiXCR, one entry per CDR3 protein. The repertoire holds around 580,000 distinct CDR3 sequences, about 12% seen once, with about 9.4% in the top ten. This clonotype has a handful of counts. Its antigen is undetermined. The CDR3 spans 17 residues. The V gene's germline CDR1 is SGHRS and CDR2 YFSETQ. V gave up 0 bases and J gave up 0 bases, with 12 bases separating them. This receptor was identified in a man over 45 who received an inactivated influenza vaccine. The sequencing used PBMCs from blood, collected on the day of vaccination. The chain joins TRBV5-1 to TRBJ1-4, with a possible D match to TRBD1 (6 bases). The DNA for the CDR3 is TGCGCCAGCAGCTTGGCCCTGGACAGCGCAACTAATGAAAAACTGTTTTTT. This translates into CASSLALDSATNEKLFF.